These 14 T cell receptor beta chains originate from one sample sequenced in a study of graft-versus-host responses after intestinal transplantation. Produced via immunoSEQ multiplex PCR; TCRdb's table is partial and in-frame only. The table lists approximately 77,000 clones, about 92% of them singletons, with approximately 0.64% in the top ten. Material: PBMCs, obtained 98 days after intestinal transplantation. These receptor sequences come from a human patient who received an intestinal transplant, so some T cells may come from the graft donor.

The V gene is TRBV5-1, the J gene TRBJ2-5; 13 positions match TRBD2. The ends lost 4 bases at V and 5 bases at J; junction bases unmatched: 11. CDR1 and CDR2 from the germline V gene are SGHRS and YFSETQ. This CDR3 is built from 17 residues. The DNA for the CDR3 is TGCGCCAGCAGCCCGAGCTGGACTAGCGGGAGAGGGGAGACCCAGTACTTC. Its translation: CASSPSWTSGRGETQYF.

The chain carries TRBV7-2 and TRBJ2-4; D remains unclear. The CDR3 runs 15 residues. V lost 4 bases and J 10 bases, leaving 20 bases between the germline ends. Germline CDR1 and CDR2: SGHTA and FQGNSA. The CDR3 reads CASSYEPDTTGIQYF. The CDR3 DNA follows: TGTGCCAGCAGCTACGAGCCTGACACCACGGGTATTCAGTACTTC.

This chain uses TRBV21-1 with TRBJ1-2; the table's D gene call, TRBD1, was not cross checked with the DNA. TRBV21-1 has pseudogene status. CDR3 length: 14 amino acids. DNA for the CDR3: TGTGCCAGCAGCGGACAGGGGAATAGCTATGGCTACACCTTC. It codes for CASSGQGNSYGYTF.

The rearrangement uses TRBV18 and TRBJ2-5, with 10 positions matching TRBD2. The CDR3 runs to 15 residues. CDR1 and CDR2 from the germline V gene are KGHSH and LQKENI. Trimming cost V 4 bases and J 1 base; bases outside gene matches: 3. CDR3 coding DNA: TGTGCCAGCTCACTCCTAGCGGGGGCCCAAGAGACCCAGTACTTC. It is translated as CASSLLAGAQETQYF.

V gene TRBV7-9 combines with J gene TRBJ2-7; D gene unclear. The germline V and J ends were trimmed by 1 base and 3 bases, with 4 bases remaining between them. The CDR3 consists of 12 residues. CDR1 is SEHNR and CDR2 is FQNEAQ in the germline V gene (reference sequence). For the CDR3, the DNA is TGTGCCAGCAGCTTAGAGAACTACGAGCAGTACTTC. Protein sequence: CASSLENYEQYF.

The chain employs TRBV25-1 and TRBJ1-2; TRBD1 is a possible D gene (6 bases). The CDR3 has 17 residues. CDR1 is MGHDK and CDR2 is SYGVNS in the germline V gene. Trimming took 6 bases from V and 6 from J, leaving 26 bases between them. The CDR3 DNA reads TGTGCCAGCAGGGCCCCGGGACACGCCTCTACTCTCGATGGCTACACCTTC. Its protein is CASRAPGHASTLDGYTF.

The genes are TRBV7-8 and TRBJ2-2; D could derive from TRBD1 or TRBD2 (5 bases each). The CDR3 runs to 15 residues. V lost 2 bases to trimming and J lost 5 bases, with 12 bases between them. The germline CDR1 and CDR2 sequences are SGHVS and FQNEAQ. The CDR3 here is CASSLLGWGTGELFF. The CDR3 DNA reads as TGTGCCAGCAGCTTACTTGGCTGGGGGACCGGGGAGCTGTTTTTT.

The chain employs TRBV6-1 and TRBJ2-7; possible D gene TRBD2, 5 bases. Germline CDR1 MNHNS, CDR2 SASEGT. The CDR3 has 13 residues. Deletions cut 2 bases from V and 2 bases from J, with 7 bases between. CDR3 DNA sequence: TGTGCCAGCAGTGAATGGCGGGCCTACGAGCAGTACTTC. As protein: CASSEWRAYEQYF.

The chain has TRBV29-1 and TRBJ2-3; 10 bases align to TRBD2. The CDR3 spans 13 residues. V was pared by 5 bases and J by 1 base, with 0 bases of the junction left unmatched. Germline CDR1 SQVTM, CDR2 ANQGSEA. CDR3 sequence reads: CSVLAGGTDTQYF. The CDR3 nucleotides are TGCAGCGTTCTAGCGGGAGGCACAGATACGCAGTATTTT.

In DNA, the CDR3 is TGTGCCAGCAGCACTTTCCGGGGTATGAACACTGAAGCTTTCTTT. Translation: CASSTFRGMNTEAFF. This chain connects TRBV5-5 to TRBJ1-1; D is undetermined. The CDR3 is made up of 15 amino acids. Germline CDR1 reads SGHKS; CDR2 reads YYEKEE (reference sequence). Trimming removed 4 bases at V and 0 bases at J, with 13 bases between.

The chain recombines TRBV28 with TRBJ2-7; 9 bases are shared with TRBD1. Germline lookup yields CDR1 MDHEN and CDR2 SYDVKM. The CDR3 has 14 amino acids. J lost 6 bases, V lost 8 bases, and 11 bases had no gene match. This chain's CDR3 is CASGVTGGFGEQYF. The CDR3 nucleotides are TGTGCCAGCGGGGTGACAGGGGGTTTCGGCGAGCAGTACTTC.

The CDR3 is CASSDIGQSSYNEQFF. The CDR3 nucleotides are TGTGCCAGCAGTGATATCGGACAGAGCTCCTACAATGAGCAGTTCTTC. The V and J genes are TRBV6-4 and TRBJ2-1; maybe TRBD1 (6 bases). Germline V gene data show CDR1 as MRHNA and CDR2 as SNTAGT. Trimming removed 3 bases at V and 0 bases at J, with 12 bases between. CDR3 length: 16 amino acids.

To note about this clone: This sample includes further DNA sequences coding for the same CDR3. This chain uses TRBV27 with TRBJ2-2; maybe TRBD2 (5 bases). From germline, CDR1 is MNHEY and CDR2 SMNVEV (reference sequence). CDR3 length: 13 amino acids. The V end was cut by 5 bases, the J end by 2 bases, with 6 bases between. The CDR3 sequence is CASSSGNTGELFF. In DNA form, the CDR3 reads TGTGCCAGCAGTAGCGGTAACACCGGGGAGCTGTTTTTT.

V is TRBV2 and J is TRBJ2-7, with 10 positions matching TRBD1. This CDR3 region has 14 residues. CDR1 is SNHLY and CDR2 is FYNNEI in the germline V gene. J was trimmed by 5 bases and V by 4 bases; bases with no gene match: 5. The CDR3 sequence: CASSGTGGLNEQYF. As DNA, the CDR3 is TGTGCCAGCAGTGGGACAGGGGGATTAAACGAGCAGTACTTC.